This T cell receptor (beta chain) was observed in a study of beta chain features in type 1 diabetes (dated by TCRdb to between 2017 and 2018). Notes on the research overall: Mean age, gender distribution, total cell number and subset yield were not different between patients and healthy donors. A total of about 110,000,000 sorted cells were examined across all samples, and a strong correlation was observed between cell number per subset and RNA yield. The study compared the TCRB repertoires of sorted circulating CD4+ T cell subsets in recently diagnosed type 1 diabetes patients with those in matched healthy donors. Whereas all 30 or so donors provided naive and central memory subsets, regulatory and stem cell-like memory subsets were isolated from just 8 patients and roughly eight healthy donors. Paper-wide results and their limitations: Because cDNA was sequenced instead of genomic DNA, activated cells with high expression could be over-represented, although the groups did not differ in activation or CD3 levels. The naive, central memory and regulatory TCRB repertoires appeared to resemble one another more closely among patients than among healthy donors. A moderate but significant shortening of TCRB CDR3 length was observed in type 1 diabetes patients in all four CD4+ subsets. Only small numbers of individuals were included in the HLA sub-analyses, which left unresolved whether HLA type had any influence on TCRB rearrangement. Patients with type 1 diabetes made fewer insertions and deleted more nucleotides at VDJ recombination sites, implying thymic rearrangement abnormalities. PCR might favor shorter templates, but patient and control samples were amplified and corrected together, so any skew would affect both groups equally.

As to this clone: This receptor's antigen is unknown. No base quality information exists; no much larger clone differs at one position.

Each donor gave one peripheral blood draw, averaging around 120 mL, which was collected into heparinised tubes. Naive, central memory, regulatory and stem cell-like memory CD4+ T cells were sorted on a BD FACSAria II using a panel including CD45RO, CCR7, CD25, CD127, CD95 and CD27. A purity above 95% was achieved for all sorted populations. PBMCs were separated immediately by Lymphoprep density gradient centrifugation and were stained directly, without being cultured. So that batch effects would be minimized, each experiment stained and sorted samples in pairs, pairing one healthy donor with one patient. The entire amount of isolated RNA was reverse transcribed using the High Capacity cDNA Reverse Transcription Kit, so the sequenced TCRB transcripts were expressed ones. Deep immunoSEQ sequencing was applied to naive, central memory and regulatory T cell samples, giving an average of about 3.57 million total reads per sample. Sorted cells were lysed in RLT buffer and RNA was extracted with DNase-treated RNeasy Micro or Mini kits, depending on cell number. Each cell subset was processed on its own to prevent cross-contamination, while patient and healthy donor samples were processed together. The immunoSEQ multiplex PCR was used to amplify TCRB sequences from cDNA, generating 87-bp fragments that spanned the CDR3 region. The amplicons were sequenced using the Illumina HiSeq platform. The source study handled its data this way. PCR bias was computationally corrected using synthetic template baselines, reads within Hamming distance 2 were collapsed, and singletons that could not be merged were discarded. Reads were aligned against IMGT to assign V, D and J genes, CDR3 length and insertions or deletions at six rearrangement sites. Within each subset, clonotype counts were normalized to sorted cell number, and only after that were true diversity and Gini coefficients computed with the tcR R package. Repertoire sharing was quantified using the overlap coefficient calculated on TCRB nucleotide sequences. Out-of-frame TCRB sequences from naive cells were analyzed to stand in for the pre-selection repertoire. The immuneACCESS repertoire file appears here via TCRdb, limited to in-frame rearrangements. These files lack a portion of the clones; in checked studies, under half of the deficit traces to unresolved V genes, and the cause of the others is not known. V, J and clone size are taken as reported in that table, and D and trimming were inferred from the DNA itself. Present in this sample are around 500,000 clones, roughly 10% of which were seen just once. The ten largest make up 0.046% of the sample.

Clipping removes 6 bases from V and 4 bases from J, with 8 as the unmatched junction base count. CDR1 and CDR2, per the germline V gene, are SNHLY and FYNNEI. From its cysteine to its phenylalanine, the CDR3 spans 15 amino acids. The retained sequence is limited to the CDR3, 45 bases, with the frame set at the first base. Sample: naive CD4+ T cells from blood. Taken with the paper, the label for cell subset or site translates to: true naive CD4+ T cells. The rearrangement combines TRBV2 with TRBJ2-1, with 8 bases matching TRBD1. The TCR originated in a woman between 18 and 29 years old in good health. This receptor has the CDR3 CASSPQGVTYNEQFF. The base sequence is TGTGCCAGCAGCCCACAGGGGGTTACTTACAATGAGCAGTTCTTC.